This TCR beta chain comes out of a study of cytomegalovirus exposure and HLA in healthy donors. Study-wide findings and caveats: Apparent HLA restriction characterized most CMV-associated TCR beta chains in a later analysis.

The PCR was carried out with 60 Vbeta primers and 13 Jbeta primers. As processed by the authors: Later work found 74 million or so unique TCR beta chains, with some 11 million shared. Sequenced by immunoSEQ multiplex PCR; TCRdb stores in-frame clones only, minus some. From that table come the V and J calls and clone size; the DNA was used to work out D and trimming. Its table records 55,000 to 75,000 clones. About this clone: Its cognate antigen is unknown.

The sequencing sample was made of PBMCs. The sequence was obtained from a woman aged 30 to 39 in good health and CMV-seronegative.

CDR3 sequence: CASSPETGGSSPLHF. In DNA, the CDR3 is TGTGCCAGCTCACCAGAGACAGGGGGCAGTTCACCCCTCCACTTT. The V gene is TRBV18, the J gene TRBJ1-6; 10 nucleotides agree with TRBD1. The CDR3 is 15 residues long. Looked up from germline, CDR1 is KGHSH and CDR2 is LQKENI. V shed 2 bases, J shed 9 bases, and the junction held 4 bases outside the gene matches.